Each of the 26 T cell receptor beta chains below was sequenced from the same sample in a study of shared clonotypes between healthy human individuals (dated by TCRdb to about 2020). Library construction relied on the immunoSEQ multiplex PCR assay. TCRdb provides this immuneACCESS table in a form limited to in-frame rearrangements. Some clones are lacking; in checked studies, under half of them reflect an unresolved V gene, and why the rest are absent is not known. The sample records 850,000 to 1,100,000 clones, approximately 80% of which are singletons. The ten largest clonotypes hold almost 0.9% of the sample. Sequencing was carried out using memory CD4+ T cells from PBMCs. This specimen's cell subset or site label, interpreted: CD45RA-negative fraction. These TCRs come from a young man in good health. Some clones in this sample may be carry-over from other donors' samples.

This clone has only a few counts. CDR3 nucleotides: TGTGCCAGCAGCACAGGACTAGCGGGATGGGAGTATTTT. This gives the protein CASSTGLAGWEYF. The chain carries TRBV28 and TRBJ2-3; 12 nucleotides agree with TRBD2. Germline trimming cut 6 bases from V and 13 bases from J; bases unmatched to any gene: 8. Germline V lookup: CDR1 MDHEN, CDR2 SYDVKM. This CDR3 has 13 residues.

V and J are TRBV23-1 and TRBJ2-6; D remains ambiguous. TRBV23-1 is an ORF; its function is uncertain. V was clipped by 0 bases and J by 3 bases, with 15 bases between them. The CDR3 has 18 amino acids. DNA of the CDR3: TGCGCCAGCAGTCAATCGACCATAAGAGGTTATGGGGCCAACGTCCTGACTTTC. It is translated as CASSQSTIRGYGANVLTF.

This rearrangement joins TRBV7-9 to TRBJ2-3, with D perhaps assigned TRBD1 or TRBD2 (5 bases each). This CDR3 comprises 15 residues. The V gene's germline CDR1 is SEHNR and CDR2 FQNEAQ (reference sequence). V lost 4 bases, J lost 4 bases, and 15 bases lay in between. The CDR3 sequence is CASSSGSTGADTQYF. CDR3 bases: TGTGCCAGCAGCTCAGGGAGTACTGGGGCAGATACGCAGTATTTT.

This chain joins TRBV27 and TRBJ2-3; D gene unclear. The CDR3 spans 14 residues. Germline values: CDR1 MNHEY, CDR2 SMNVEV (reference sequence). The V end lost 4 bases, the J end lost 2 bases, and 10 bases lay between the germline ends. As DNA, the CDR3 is TGTGCCAGCAGTTACGACCGAGTCACAGATACGCAGTATTTT. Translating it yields CASSYDRVTDTQYF.

The CDR3 here is CASSIDGDRAMNTEAFF. CDR3 in DNA: TGTGCCAGTAGTATAGACGGGGACAGGGCGATGAACACTGAAGCTTTCTTT. This chain uses TRBV19 with TRBJ1-1, with 9 bases fitting TRBD1. V lost 0 bases to trimming and J lost 0 bases; unmatched junction nucleotides: 5. Germline-derived CDR1 and CDR2 are LNHDA and SQIVND (reference sequence). CDR3 length: 17 amino acids.

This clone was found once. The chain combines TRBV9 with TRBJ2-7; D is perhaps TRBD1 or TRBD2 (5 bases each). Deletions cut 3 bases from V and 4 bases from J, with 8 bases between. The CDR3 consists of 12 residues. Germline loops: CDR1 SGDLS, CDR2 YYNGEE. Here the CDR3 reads CASSAEGYEQYF. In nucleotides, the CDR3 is TGTGCCAGCAGCGCCGAGGGGTACGAGCAGTACTTC.

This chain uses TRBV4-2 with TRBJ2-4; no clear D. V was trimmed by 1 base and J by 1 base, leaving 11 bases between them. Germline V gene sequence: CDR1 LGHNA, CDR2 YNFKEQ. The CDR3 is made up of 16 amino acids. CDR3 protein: CASSQVLLGAKNIQYF. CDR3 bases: TGTGCCAGCAGCCAAGTCCTCCTCGGGGCCAAAAACATTCAGTACTTC.

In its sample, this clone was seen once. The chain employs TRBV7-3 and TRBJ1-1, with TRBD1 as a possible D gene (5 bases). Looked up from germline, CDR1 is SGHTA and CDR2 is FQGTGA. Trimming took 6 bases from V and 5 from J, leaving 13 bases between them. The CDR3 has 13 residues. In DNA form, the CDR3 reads TGTGCCAGCAGTCGAGGGGCTGGGACTGAAGCTTTCTTT. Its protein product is CASSRGAGTEAFF. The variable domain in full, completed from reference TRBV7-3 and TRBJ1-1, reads GAGVSQTPSNKVTEKGKYVELRCDPISGHTALYWYRQSLGQGPEFLIYFQGTGAADDSGLPNDRFFAVRPEGSVSTLKIQRTERGDSAVYLCASSRGAGTEAFFGQGTRLTVV.

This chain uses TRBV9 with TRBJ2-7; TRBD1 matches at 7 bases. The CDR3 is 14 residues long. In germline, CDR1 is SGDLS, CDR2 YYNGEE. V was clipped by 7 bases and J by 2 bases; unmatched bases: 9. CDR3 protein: CASPSKGGPYEQYF. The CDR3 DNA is TGTGCCAGCCCGTCAAAAGGGGGCCCCTACGAGCAGTACTTC. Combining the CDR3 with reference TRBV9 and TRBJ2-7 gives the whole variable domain DSGVTQTPKHLITATGQRVTLRCSPRSGDLSVYWYQQSLDQGLQFLIQYYNGEERAKGNILERFSAQQFPDLHSELNLSSLELGDSALYFCASPSKGGPYEQYFGPGTRLTVT.

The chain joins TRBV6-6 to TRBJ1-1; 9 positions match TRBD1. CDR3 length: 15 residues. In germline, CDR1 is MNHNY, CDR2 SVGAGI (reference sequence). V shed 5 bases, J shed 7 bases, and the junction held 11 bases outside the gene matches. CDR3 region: CASSRQGGQGNEAFF. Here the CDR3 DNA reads TGTGCCAGCAGTCGACAGGGGGGCCAGGGAAATGAAGCTTTCTTT.

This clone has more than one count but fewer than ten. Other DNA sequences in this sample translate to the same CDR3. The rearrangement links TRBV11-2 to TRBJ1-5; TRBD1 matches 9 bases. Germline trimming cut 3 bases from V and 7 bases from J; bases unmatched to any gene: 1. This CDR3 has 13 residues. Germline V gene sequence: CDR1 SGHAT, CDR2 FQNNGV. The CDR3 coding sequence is TGTGCCAGCAGCTTGGACAGGGGACAGCCCCAGCATTTT. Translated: CASSLDRGQPQHF. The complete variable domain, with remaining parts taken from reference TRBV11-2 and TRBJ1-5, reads EAGVAQSPRYKIIEKRQSVAFWCNPISGHATLYWYQQILGQGPKLLIQFQNNGVVDDSQLPKDRFSAERLKGVDSTLKIQPAKLEDSAVYLCASSLDRGQPQHFGDGTRLSIL.

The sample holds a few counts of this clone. The CDR3 reads CASSESTSGRQYEQYF. The CDR3 coding sequence is TGCGCCAGCAGTGAGTCGACTAGCGGGAGGCAATACGAGCAGTACTTC. V gene TRBV10-2 combines with J gene TRBJ2-7; TRBD2 agrees at 13 bases. V was pared by 0 bases and J by 4 bases, with 3 bases of the junction left unmatched. There are 16 residues in the CDR3. CDR1 and CDR2 (germline): WSHSY, SAAADI.

The CDR3 DNA follows: TGTGCCAGCTCACCCCAACGCGCGAACACCGGGGAGCTGTTTTTT. The encoded protein is CASSPQRANTGELFF. This chain connects TRBV18 to TRBJ2-2; no clear D gene. This CDR3 region has 15 residues. Germline CDR1 is KGHSH and CDR2 is LQKENI. V lost 3 bases, J lost 0 bases, and 8 bases lay in between. Supplemented by reference TRBV18 and TRBJ2-2, the full variable domain reads NAGVMQNPRHLVRRRGQEARLRCSPMKGHSHVYWYRQLPEEGLKFMVYLQKENIIDESGMPKERFSAEFPKEGPSILRIQQVVRGDSAAYFCASSPQRANTGELFFGEGSRLTVL.

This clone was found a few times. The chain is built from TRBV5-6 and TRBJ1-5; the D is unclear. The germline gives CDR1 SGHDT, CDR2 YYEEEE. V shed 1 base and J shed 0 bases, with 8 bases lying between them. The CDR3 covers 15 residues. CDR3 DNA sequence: TGTGCCAGCAGCTTGTCACCGACTAGCAATCAGCCCCAGCATTTT. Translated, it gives CASSLSPTSNQPQHF.

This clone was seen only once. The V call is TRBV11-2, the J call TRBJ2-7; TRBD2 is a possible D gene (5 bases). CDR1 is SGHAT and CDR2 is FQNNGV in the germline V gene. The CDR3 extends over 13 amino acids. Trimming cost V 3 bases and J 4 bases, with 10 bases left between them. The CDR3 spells CASSLARTYEQYF. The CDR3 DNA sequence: TGTGCCAGCAGCTTGGCCAGGACTTACGAGCAGTACTTC.

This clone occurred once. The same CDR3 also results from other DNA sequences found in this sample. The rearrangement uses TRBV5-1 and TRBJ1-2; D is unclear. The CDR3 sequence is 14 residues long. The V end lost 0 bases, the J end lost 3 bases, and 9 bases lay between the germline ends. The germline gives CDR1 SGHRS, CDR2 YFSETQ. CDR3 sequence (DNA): TGCGCCAGCAGCTTGGCCGGGGAAGACTATGGCTACACCTTC. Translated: CASSLAGEDYGYTF.

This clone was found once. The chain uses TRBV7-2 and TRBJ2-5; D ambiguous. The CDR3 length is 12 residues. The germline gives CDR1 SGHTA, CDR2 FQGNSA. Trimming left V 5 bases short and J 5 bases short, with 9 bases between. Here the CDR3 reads CASSQQVETQYF. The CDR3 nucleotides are TGTGCCAGCAGCCAACAAGTCGAGACCCAGTACTTC. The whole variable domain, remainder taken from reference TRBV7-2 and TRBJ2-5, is GAGVSQSPSNKVTEKGKDVELRCDPISGHTALYWYRQSLGQGLEFLIYFQGNSAPDKSGLPSDRFSAERTGGSVSTLTIQRTQQEDSAVYLCASSQQVETQYFGPGTRLLVL.

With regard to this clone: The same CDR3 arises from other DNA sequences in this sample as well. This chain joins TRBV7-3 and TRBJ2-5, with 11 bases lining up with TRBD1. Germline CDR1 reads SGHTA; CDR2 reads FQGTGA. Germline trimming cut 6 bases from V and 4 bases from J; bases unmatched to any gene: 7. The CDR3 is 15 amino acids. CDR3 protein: CASSPAGTGGETQYF. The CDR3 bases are TGTGCCAGCAGTCCCGCCGGGACAGGGGGAGAGACCCAGTACTTC.

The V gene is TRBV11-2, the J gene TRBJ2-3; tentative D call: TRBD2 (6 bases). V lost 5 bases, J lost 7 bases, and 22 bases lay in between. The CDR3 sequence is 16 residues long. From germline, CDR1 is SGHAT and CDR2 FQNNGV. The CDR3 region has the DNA TGTGCCAGCAGCCACCAAACCGGGACTCGACGATATACGCAGTATTTT. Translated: CASSHQTGTRRYTQYF.

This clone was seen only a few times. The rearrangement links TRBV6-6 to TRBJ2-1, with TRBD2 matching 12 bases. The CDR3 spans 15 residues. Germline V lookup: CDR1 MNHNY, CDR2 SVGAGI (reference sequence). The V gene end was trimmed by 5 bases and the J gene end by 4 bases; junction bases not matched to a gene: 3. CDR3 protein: CASSVGTSGYNEQFF. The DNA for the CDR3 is TGTGCCAGCAGTGTCGGGACTAGCGGGTACAATGAGCAGTTCTTC.

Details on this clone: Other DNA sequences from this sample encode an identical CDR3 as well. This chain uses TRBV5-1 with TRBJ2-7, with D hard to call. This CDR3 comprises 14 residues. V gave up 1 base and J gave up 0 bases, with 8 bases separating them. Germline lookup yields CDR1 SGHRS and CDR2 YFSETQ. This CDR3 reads CASSLSGSSYEQYF. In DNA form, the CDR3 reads TGCGCCAGCAGCTTGAGTGGCTCCTCCTACGAGCAGTACTTC.

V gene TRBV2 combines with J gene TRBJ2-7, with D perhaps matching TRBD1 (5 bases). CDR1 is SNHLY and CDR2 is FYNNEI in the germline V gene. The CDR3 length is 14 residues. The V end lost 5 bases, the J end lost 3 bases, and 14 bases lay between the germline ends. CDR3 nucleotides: TGTGCCAGCAGTACAGACAGAGGCCACTACGAGCAGTACTTC. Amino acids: CASSTDRGHYEQYF.

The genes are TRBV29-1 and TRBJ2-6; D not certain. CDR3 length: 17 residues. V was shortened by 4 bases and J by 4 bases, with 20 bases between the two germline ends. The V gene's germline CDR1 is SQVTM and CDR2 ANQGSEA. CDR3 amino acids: CSVARTLSGKGANVLTF. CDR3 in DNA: TGCAGCGTTGCACGTACCCTATCTGGTAAAGGGGCCAACGTCCTGACTTTC.

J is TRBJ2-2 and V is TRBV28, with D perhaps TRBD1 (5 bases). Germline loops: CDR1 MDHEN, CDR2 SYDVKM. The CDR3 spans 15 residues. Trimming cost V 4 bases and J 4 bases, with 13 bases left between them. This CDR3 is CASSSSTGATGELFF. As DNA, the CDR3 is TGTGCCAGCAGTTCCAGTACAGGTGCCACCGGGGAGCTGTTTTTT.

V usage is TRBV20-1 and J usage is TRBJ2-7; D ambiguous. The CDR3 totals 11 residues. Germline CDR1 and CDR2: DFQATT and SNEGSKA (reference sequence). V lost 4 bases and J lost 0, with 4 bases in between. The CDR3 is CSAISSYEQYF. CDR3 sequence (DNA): TGCAGTGCTATTAGCTCCTACGAGCAGTACTTC.

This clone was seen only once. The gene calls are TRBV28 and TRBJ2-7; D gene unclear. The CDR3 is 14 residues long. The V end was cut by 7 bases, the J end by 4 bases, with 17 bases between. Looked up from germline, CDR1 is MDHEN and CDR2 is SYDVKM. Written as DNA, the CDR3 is TGTGCCAGCACTCTTAACGGGTCGCCATACGAGCAGTACTTC. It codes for CASTLNGSPYEQYF.